Shown below are 30 T cell receptor beta chains from a single sample sequenced in a study of blood T cell repertoires in COVID-19 (dated by TCRdb to 2020 to 2022). Library generation was performed with the immunoSEQ multiplex PCR assay. TCRdb obtained this table from immuneACCESS and retained in-frame rearrangements with V and J assigned. These tables miss some clones; where compared with another copy, unresolved V genes account for less than half of the shortfall, and the remainder is unexplained. In all, the sample holds 250,000 or so clones, and more than 80% of those were seen once. The ten largest clones represent 4.1% of the sample. The sequenced sample consisted of PBMCs or T cells enriched from blood (not recorded which). Receptors originate from a woman aged 25 to 39 with acute COVID-19.

The chain has TRBV4-3 and TRBJ2-1; 9 nucleotides align to TRBD2. From germline, CDR1 is LGHNA and CDR2 YSLEER. The CDR3 covers 16 residues. Trimming at V came to 1 base and at J to 8 bases, leaving 9 bases not matched to a gene. CDR3 nucleotides: TGCGCCAGCAGCCAAGTGGGAGCGGGAGGCGGTGATGAGCAGTTCTTC. Translated: CASSQVGAGGGDEQFF.

This clone was counted between two and nine times. This chain links TRBV28 with TRBJ2-7, with D perhaps matching TRBD2 (5 bases). Germline V gene lookup returns CDR1 MDHEN and CDR2 SYDVKM. The CDR3 runs to 14 residues. The V end lost 4 bases, the J end lost 4 bases, and 14 bases lay between the germline ends. The CDR3 DNA sequence: TGTGCCAGCAGTTCGATAGTGGGAGCTTACGAGCAGTACTTC. Encoded protein: CASSSIVGAYEQYF.

In regard to this clone: At one of its ends the junction is not consistent with the germline gene, which may arise from a read error. The CDR3 spells CASSPDSHNEQFF. The CDR3 region has the DNA TGTGCCAGCAGCCCCGACTCCCACAATGAGCAGTTCTTC. V gene TRBV7-9 combines with J gene TRBJ2-1; no firm D call. The V gene's germline CDR1 is SEHNR and CDR2 FQNEAQ (reference sequence). The CDR3 runs 13 residues.

The rearrangement joins TRBV28 to TRBJ1-2; maybe TRBD1 (5 bases). Trimming left V 3 bases short and J 4 bases short, with 15 bases between. The CDR3 runs 15 residues. From germline, CDR1 is MDHEN and CDR2 SYDVKM. The CDR3 protein is CASSFPGEGTYGYTF. CDR3 coding DNA: TGTGCCAGCAGTTTCCCGGGGGAGGGGACCTATGGCTACACCTTC.

The genes are TRBV28 and TRBJ1-6; 9 nucleotides agree with TRBD1. The V segment lost 2 bases and the J segment 7 bases; nucleotides outside the gene matches: 3. The CDR3 runs to 15 residues. Germline V CDR1 and CDR2: MDHEN, SYDVKM. CDR3 protein: CASSLPDRGNSPLHF. The CDR3 DNA is TGTGCCAGCAGTTTACCGGACAGGGGCAATTCACCCCTCCACTTT.

This clone was detected only once. The V and J genes are TRBV5-4 and TRBJ2-5; 10 nucleotides agree with TRBD2. CDR1 and CDR2 from the germline V gene are SGHNT and YYREEE (reference sequence). V shed 5 bases and J 3 bases; nucleotides not matched to a gene: 1. CDR3 length: 13 amino acids. The CDR3 sequence is CASRGLAEETQYF. CDR3 coding DNA: TGTGCCAGCAGAGGACTAGCGGAAGAGACCCAGTACTTC.

The J gene is TRBJ2-1, the V gene TRBV27; 7 bases agree with TRBD2. Trimming took 3 bases from V and 4 from J; bases not matched to a gene: 12. The CDR3 consists of 17 residues. Germline V gene sequence: CDR1 MNHEY, CDR2 SMNVEV (reference sequence). CDR3 residues: CASSFEFIAGQYNEQFF. CDR3 sequence (DNA): TGTGCCAGCAGTTTCGAATTCATAGCGGGCCAGTACAATGAGCAGTTCTTC.

This clone was seen a single time. The CDR3, as DNA: TGTGCCAGCAGTGACCGCCGCGGCAGGGCAAACTCACCCCTCCACTTT. The encoded protein is CASSDRRGRANSPLHF. The V gene is TRBV6-4, the J gene TRBJ1-6, with a weak D call TRBD1 (5 bases). This CDR3 has 16 residues. The germline V and J ends were trimmed by 2 bases and 10 bases, with 18 bases remaining between them. Germline loops: CDR1 MRHNA, CDR2 SNTAGT.

A note on this clone: Different DNA sequences within this sample yield the same CDR3. V and J are TRBV7-9 and TRBJ2-2; possible D gene TRBD1, 6 bases. The CDR3 extends over 14 amino acids. From germline, CDR1 is SEHNR and CDR2 FQNEAQ (reference sequence). V dropped 0 bases and J dropped 4 bases, with 6 bases sitting between them. The CDR3 here is CASSLAGGTGELFF. CDR3 nucleotide sequence: TGTGCCAGCAGCTTAGCAGGGGGCACCGGGGAGCTGTTTTTT. Full variable domain (missing parts from reference TRBV7-9 and TRBJ2-2): DTGVSQNPRHKITKRGQNVTFRCDPISEHNRLYWYRQTLGQGPEFLTYFQNEAQLEKSRLLSDRFSAERPKGSFSTLEIQRTEQGDSAMYLCASSLAGGTGELFFGEGSRLTVL.

This clone came up a few times. The V and J genes are TRBV11-3 and TRBJ2-7, with TRBD1 identical over 9 bases. Germline V gene data show CDR1 as SGHNT and CDR2 as YENEEA. V lost 5 bases to trimming and J lost 6 bases; unmatched junction nucleotides: 8. CDR3 length equals 14 residues. The CDR3 DNA follows: TGTGCCAGCAGCCGGGACAGGGAGCACGGCGAGCAGTACTTC. Protein product: CASSRDREHGEQYF. Using reference TRBV11-3 and TRBJ2-7 for the parts outside the CDR3, the full variable domain is EAGVVQSPRYKIIEKKQPVAFWCNPISGHNTLYWYLQNLGQGPELLIRYENEEAVDDSQLPKDRFSAERLKGVDSTLKIQPAELGDSAVYLCASSRDREHGEQYFGPGTRLTVT.

The chain couples TRBV2 to TRBJ2-3, with 7 bases that match TRBD2. CDR3 length: 14 residues. Germline CDR1 is SNHLY and CDR2 is FYNNEI. Trimming at V came to 6 bases and at J to 1 base, leaving 4 bases not matched to a gene. CDR3 loop: CASRAREGTDTQYF. Written as DNA, the CDR3 is TGTGCCAGCAGGGCCCGGGAGGGCACAGATACGCAGTATTTT.

V usage is TRBV19 and J usage is TRBJ2-7; 8 positions match TRBD2. This CDR3 is 15 amino acids long. Germline V CDR1 and CDR2: LNHDA, SQIVND (reference sequence). Unmatched junction bases numbered 12, after V lost 6 bases and J lost 5 bases. CDR3 DNA sequence: TGTGCCAGTAGGGTAGTAGCGGGAACGCGGAACGAGCAGTACTTC. Its translation is CASRVVAGTRNEQYF.

This clone was recorded at least ten times. This chain joins TRBV14 and TRBJ2-7; the D gene is possibly TRBD1 (7 bases). This CDR3 spans 15 amino acids. From germline, CDR1 is SGHDN and CDR2 FVKESK. Trimming stripped 0 bases from V and 0 bases from J, with 9 bases between. In DNA form, the CDR3 reads TGTGCCAGCAGCCAAGAGCGGGACAGCTCCTACGAGCAGTACTTC. Its protein is CASSQERDSSYEQYF.

The chain recombines TRBV19 with TRBJ1-4, with D maybe TRBD1 (5 bases). This CDR3 has 12 residues. Between the trimmed V and J ends, which lost 6 bases and 8 bases, there was a span of 10 bases. The V gene's germline CDR1 is LNHDA and CDR2 SQIVND (reference sequence). CDR3 sequence (DNA): TGTGCCAGTAGGGACACACCCGAAAAACTGTTTTTT. Translated: CASRDTPEKLFF.

This clone has more than one count but fewer than ten. The genes are TRBV3-1 (or the pseudogene TRBV3-2) and TRBJ2-7; D is ambiguous. Trimming left V 0 bases short and J 4 bases short, with 4 bases between. Germline CDR1 reads LGHDT; CDR2 reads YNNKEL (reference sequence). The CDR3 is 12 amino acids. In DNA form, the CDR3 reads TGTGCCAGCAGCCAAGACGGGTACGAGCAGTACTTC. Amino acids: CASSQDGYEQYF.

About this clone itself: Other DNA sequences in this specimen translate into the identical CDR3. This sequence joins TRBV10-3 and TRBJ1-2, with 8 positions matching TRBD1. There are 14 residues in the CDR3. Trimming removed 0 bases from V and 7 bases from J; junction bases left unmatched: 4. Germline values: CDR1 ENHRY, CDR2 SYGVKD. CDR3 protein: CAISESDRGFGYTF. DNA of the CDR3: TGTGCCATCAGTGAGTCAGACAGGGGATTTGGCTACACCTTC.

This chain uses TRBV28 with TRBJ2-1; a weak D match, TRBD2 (6 bases). The germline V and J ends were trimmed by 6 bases and 6 bases, with 24 bases remaining between them. The CDR3 is 17 residues long. The V gene's germline CDR1 is MDHEN and CDR2 SYDVKM. Here the CDR3 reads CASSLDLTGTRINEQFF. The CDR3 nucleotides read TGTGCCAGCAGCTTAGACCTTACCGGGACTCGAATCAATGAGCAGTTCTTC.

The gene calls are TRBV5-1 and TRBJ2-1, with D perhaps matching TRBD1 (6 bases). V was cut by 0 bases and J by 1 base, with 14 bases left in between. This CDR3 comprises 17 residues. Germline CDR1 and CDR2: SGHRS and YFSETQ. The CDR3 is CASSLDGNRASYNEQFF. CDR3 nucleotide sequence: TGCGCCAGCAGCTTGGATGGGAACAGGGCATCCTACAATGAGCAGTTCTTC.

The chain links TRBV29-1 to TRBJ2-1, with 13 bases aligning to TRBD2. J gave up 6 bases and V 5 bases, and 1 base lay outside the gene matches. This CDR3 is built from 13 residues. Germline CDR1 SQVTM, CDR2 ANQGSEA. The CDR3 here is CSVRTSGSNEQFF. The CDR3 nucleotides are TGCAGCGTTAGGACTAGCGGGAGCAATGAGCAGTTCTTC.

The rearrangement links TRBV7-3 to TRBJ1-2; 9 nucleotides agree with TRBD1. V dropped 5 bases and J dropped 4; count of bases not matched to a gene: 8. The CDR3 totals 15 residues. The germline V gene has CDR1 SGHTA and CDR2 FQGTGA. In DNA form, the CDR3 reads TGTGCCAGCAGCCCCGACGGGGACAGGGCCTATGGCTACACCTTC. Translated, it gives CASSPDGDRAYGYTF.

The chain carries TRBV5-4 and TRBJ2-2, with D unclear. The CDR3 contains 12 residues. V shed 6 bases and J shed 1 base, with 4 bases lying between them. Looked up from germline, CDR1 is SGHNT and CDR2 is YYREEE (reference sequence). The CDR3 loop is CASTENTGELFF. DNA of the CDR3: TGTGCCAGCACAGAGAACACCGGGGAGCTGTTTTTT.

The rearrangement links TRBV9 to TRBJ2-3; D perhaps matches TRBD2 (5 bases). The CDR3 length is 15 residues. Per germline, CDR1 SGDLS and CDR2 YYNGEE. The V end was cut by 0 bases, the J end by 5 bases, with 13 bases between. The CDR3 loop is CASSVAGGGGDTQYF. CDR3 DNA: TGTGCCAGCAGCGTAGCAGGCGGAGGAGGAGATACGCAGTATTTT. Using reference TRBV9 and TRBJ2-3 for the parts outside the CDR3, the full variable domain is DSGVTQTPKHLITATGQRVTLRCSPRSGDLSVYWYQQSLDQGLQFLIQYYNGEERAKGNILERFSAQQFPDLHSELNLSSLELGDSALYFCASSVAGGGGDTQYFGPGTRLTVL.

J is TRBJ2-7 and V is TRBV16; no definite D call. The CDR3 loop spans 14 amino acids. Trimming stripped 0 bases from V and 2 bases from J, with 8 bases between. The germline CDR1 and CDR2 sequences are KGHSY and FQNENV. The CDR3 region has the DNA TGTGCCAGCAGCCAATCGATTACAACCTACGAGCAGTACTTC. Protein sequence: CASSQSITTYEQYF.

V usage is TRBV18 and J usage is TRBJ1-1, with TRBD1 identical over 7 bases. Germline loops: CDR1 KGHSH, CDR2 LQKENI. The CDR3 loop spans 14 amino acids. The ends lost 4 bases at V and 4 bases at J; junction bases unmatched: 6. The CDR3 coding sequence is TGTGCCAGCTCACGCCTTGAGGGGGCCACTGAAGCTTTCTTT. Amino acids: CASSRLEGATEAFF.

CDR3 amino acids: CASSPGGTNQAEQFF. In DNA, the CDR3 is TGTGCCAGCAGCCCTGGGGGCACGAATCAGGCTGAGCAGTTCTTC. The chain joins TRBV11-2 to TRBJ2-1; weak D call: TRBD1 (6 bases). The germline gives CDR1 SGHAT, CDR2 FQNNGV. There are 15 residues in the CDR3. V dropped 5 bases and J dropped 9 bases, with 20 bases sitting between them.

The V call is TRBV7-3, the J call TRBJ2-1; 7 bases map to TRBD2. Germline loops: CDR1 SGHTA, CDR2 FQGTGA. V shed 4 bases and J 5 bases; nucleotides not matched to a gene: 5. This CDR3 is 14 amino acids long. The CDR3 DNA reads TGTGCCAGCAGCTCCGGGACTACAGACAATGAGCAGTTCTTC. The encoded protein is CASSSGTTDNEQFF.

The chain employs TRBV7-3 and TRBJ2-5; a weak D match, TRBD2 (6 bases). CDR1 is SGHTA and CDR2 is FQGTGA in the germline V gene. V shed 5 bases and J shed 0 bases, with 13 bases lying between them. CDR3 size: 15 residues. As DNA, the CDR3 is TGTGCCAGCAGCCTAAAGGCGGGGAACCAAGAGACCCAGTACTTC. This encodes CASSLKAGNQETQYF.

This clone has just a few counts. The chain employs TRBV6-6 and TRBJ1-1; TRBD1 is a possible D gene (6 bases). The CDR3 length is 13 residues. Germline CDR1 and CDR2: MNHNY and SVGAGI (reference sequence). V lost 6 bases and J lost 8, with 16 bases in between. For the CDR3, the DNA is TGTGCCAGCAGATCCGCGGGGGGCTTAGAAGCTTTCTTT. It codes for CASRSAGGLEAFF.

The chain combines TRBV25-1 with TRBJ1-6; D is uncertain. This CDR3 contains 15 residues. Germline CDR1 reads MGHDK; CDR2 reads SYGVNS. V was pared by 5 bases and J by 0 bases, with 8 bases between. This CDR3 is CASSSVSSYNSPLHF. The CDR3 bases are TGTGCCAGCAGTTCCGTGAGCTCCTATAATTCACCCCTCCACTTT. Full variable domain (missing parts from reference TRBV25-1 and TRBJ1-6): EADIYQTPRYLVIGTGKKITLECSQTMGHDKMYWYQQDPGMELHLIHYSYGVNSTEKGDLSSESTVSRIRTEHFPLTLESARPSHTSQYLCASSSVSSYNSPLHFGNGTRLTVT.

The rearrangement links TRBV5-1 to TRBJ2-5, with TRBD2 as a possible D gene (6 bases). The germline V and J ends were trimmed by 4 bases and 4 bases, with 11 bases remaining between them. CDR1 is SGHRS, CDR2 YFSETQ, per germline. The CDR3 spans 13 residues. The CDR3 is CASSPGTRETQYF. For the CDR3, the DNA is TGCGCCAGCAGCCCCGGGACTCGAGAGACCCAGTACTTC. Full variable domain (remainder filled in from reference TRBV5-1 and TRBJ2-5): KAGVTQTPRYLIKTRGQQVTLSCSPISGHRSVSWYQQTPGQGLQFLFEYFSETQRNKGNFPGRFSGRQFSNSRSEMNVSTLELGDSALYLCASSPGTRETQYFGPGTRLLVL.